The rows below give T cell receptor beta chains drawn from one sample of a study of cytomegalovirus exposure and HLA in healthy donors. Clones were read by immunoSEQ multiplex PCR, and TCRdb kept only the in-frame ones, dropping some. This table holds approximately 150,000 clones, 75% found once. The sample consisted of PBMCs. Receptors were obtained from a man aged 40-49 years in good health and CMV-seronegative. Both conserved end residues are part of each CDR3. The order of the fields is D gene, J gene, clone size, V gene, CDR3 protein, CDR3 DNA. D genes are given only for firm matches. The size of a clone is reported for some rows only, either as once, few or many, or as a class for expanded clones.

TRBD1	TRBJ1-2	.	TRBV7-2	CASSLGLGQLYGYTF	TGTGCCAGCAGCTTAGGGTTGGGACAGCTCTATGGCTACACCTTC
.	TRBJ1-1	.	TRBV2	CASRETNTEAFF	TGTGCCAGCCGGGAAACGAACACTGAAGCTTTCTTT
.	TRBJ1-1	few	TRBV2	CASIPGTEGTEAFF	TGTGCCAGCATCCCCGGGACGGAGGGCACTGAAGCTTTCTTT
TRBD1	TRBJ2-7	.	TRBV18	CASSPYRGQGDEQYF	TGTGCCAGCTCACCTTACAGGGGGCAAGGAGACGAGCAGTACTTC
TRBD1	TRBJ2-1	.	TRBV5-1	CASNRDSLFDEQFF	TGCGCCAGCAACCGGGACAGCCTTTTCGATGAGCAGTTCTTC
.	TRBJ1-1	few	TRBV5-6	CASSSPVGEIYQAFF	TGTGCCAGCAGCTCCCCGGTGGGCGAGATCTACCAAGCTTTCTTT
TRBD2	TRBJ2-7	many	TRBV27	CASSLYGSGGYEQYF	TGTGCCAGCAGTTTATACGGTAGCGGGGGCTACGAGCAGTACTTC
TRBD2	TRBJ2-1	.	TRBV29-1	CSVEELAGTNEQFF	TGCAGCGTTGAAGAGCTAGCGGGAACCAATGAGCAGTTCTTC
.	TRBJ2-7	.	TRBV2	CATQAASSYEQYF	TGTGCCACCCAGGCCGCGAGCTCCTACGAGCAGTACTTC
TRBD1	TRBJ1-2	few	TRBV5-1	CASSPGTGGHYGYTF	TGCGCCAGCAGCCCGGGGACAGGGGGGCACTATGGCTACACCTTC
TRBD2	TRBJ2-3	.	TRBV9	CASSVSGGAADTQYF	TGTGCCAGCAGCGTAAGCGGGGGGGCCGCCGATACGCAGTATTTT
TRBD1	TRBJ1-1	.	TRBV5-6	CASSWIGQGVGNTEAFF	TGTGCCAGCAGCTGGATCGGACAGGGAGTAGGGAACACTGAAGCTTTCTTT
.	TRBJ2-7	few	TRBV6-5	CASSYAAYYEQYF	TGTGCCAGCAGTTACGCGGCCTACTACGAGCAGTACTTC
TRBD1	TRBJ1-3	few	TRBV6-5	CASSLGQSGNTIYF	TGTGCCAGCAGTTTGGGACAGAGCGGAAACACCATATATTTT
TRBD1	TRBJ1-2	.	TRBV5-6	CASSPRRGAYGYTF	TGTGCCAGCAGCCCCCGCAGGGGGGCCTATGGCTACACCTTC
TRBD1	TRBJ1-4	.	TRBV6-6	CASSYSAGGLEKLFF	TGTGCCAGCAGTTACTCGGCAGGGGGTTTGGAAAAACTGTTTTTT
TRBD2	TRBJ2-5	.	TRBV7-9	CASSSGLAGKQETQYF	TGTGCCAGCAGCTCCGGACTAGCGGGCAAACAAGAGACCCAGTACTTC
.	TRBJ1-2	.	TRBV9	CASSVATGSYGYTF	TGTGCCAGCAGCGTAGCTACAGGCAGCTATGGCTACACCTTC
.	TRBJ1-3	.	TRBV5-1	CASSPGIDGNTIYF	TGCGCCAGCAGCCCGGGAATTGACGGTAACACCATATATTTT
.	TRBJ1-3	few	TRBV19	CASSIDLIARAGNTIYF	TGTGCCAGTAGTATAGATCTCATCGCACGCGCTGGAAACACCATATATTTT
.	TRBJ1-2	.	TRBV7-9	CASRPQGSPPRANYGYTF	TGTGCCAGCAGGCCCCAGGGGTCCCCGCCAAGAGCTAACTATGGCTACACCTTC
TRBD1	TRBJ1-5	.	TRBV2	CATRSGQGAFNNQPQHF	TGTGCCACCCGCTCCGGACAGGGGGCTTTCAATAATCAGCCCCAGCATTTT
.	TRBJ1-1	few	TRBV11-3	CASSPPEGSTEAFF	TGTGCCAGCAGCCCCCCAGAAGGGAGCACTGAAGCTTTCTTT
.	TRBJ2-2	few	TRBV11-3	CASSPPSPATNTGELFF	TGTGCCAGCAGCCCTCCATCGCCAGCGACGAACACCGGGGAGCTGTTTTTT
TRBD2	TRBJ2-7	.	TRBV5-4	CASSSGTSGSYEQYF	TGTGCCAGCAGCTCCGGGACTAGCGGATCCTACGAGCAGTACTTC
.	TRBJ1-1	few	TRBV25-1	CASRDGLGDTEAFF	TGTGCCAGCAGGGATGGGTTGGGAGACACTGAAGCTTTCTTT
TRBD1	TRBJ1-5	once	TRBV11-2	CASSWDRGNQPQHF	TGTGCCAGCAGCTGGGACAGGGGCAATCAGCCCCAGCATTTT
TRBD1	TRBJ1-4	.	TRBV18	CASSGTGTNEKLFF	TGTGCCAGCTCCGGGACAGGAACTAATGAAAAACTGTTTTTT
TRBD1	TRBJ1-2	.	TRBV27	CASSFQTGKKGQGRGYTF	TGTGCCAGCAGTTTTCAAACCGGGAAGAAGGGACAGGGAAGAGGCTACACCTTC
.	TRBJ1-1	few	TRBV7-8	CASRHTGTEAFF	TGTGCCAGCCGCCACACAGGGACTGAAGCTTTCTTT
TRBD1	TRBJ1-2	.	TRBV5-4	CASSLGGGQGHGYTF	TGTGCCAGCAGCTTGGGGGGCGGACAGGGCCATGGCTACACCTTC
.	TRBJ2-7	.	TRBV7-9	CASSLRQSFTYEQYF	TGTGCCAGCAGCTTAAGACAGTCCTTTACCTACGAGCAGTACTTC
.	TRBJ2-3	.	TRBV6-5	CASSVSGDTQYF	TGTGCCAGCAGTGTATCAGGGGATACGCAGTATTTT
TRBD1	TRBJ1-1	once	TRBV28	CASSLWPTGGGPEAFF	TGTGCCAGCAGTTTATGGCCGACAGGGGGGGGTCCTGAAGCTTTCTTT
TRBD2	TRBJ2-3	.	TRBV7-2	CASSLVALAGAQRITQYF	TGTGCCAGCAGCTTAGTGGCCTTAGCGGGGGCTCAGAGGATCACGCAGTATTTT
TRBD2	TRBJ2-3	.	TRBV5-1	CASSLPGLAGSDTQYF	TGCGCCAGCAGCTTGCCGGGACTAGCGGGGTCAGATACGCAGTATTTT
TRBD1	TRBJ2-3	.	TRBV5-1	CASSLAGTGGITDTQYF	TGCGCCAGCAGCTTGGCCGGGACAGGGGGCATCACAGATACGCAGTATTTT
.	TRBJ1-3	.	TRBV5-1	CASSFSGNRGNTIYF	TGCGCCAGCAGCTTTTCGGGGAATCGAGGAAACACCATATATTTT
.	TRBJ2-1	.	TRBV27	CASSLGGSSYNEQFF	TGTGCCAGCAGTTTAGGCGGTAGCTCCTACAATGAGCAGTTCTTC
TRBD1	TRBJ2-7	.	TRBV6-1	CASSARTGQPYEQYF	TGTGCCAGCAGTGCCCGGACAGGCCAACCTTACGAGCAGTACTTC
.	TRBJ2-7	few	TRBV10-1	CASSRTGRGGEQYF	TGCGCCAGCAGCAGGACAGGTCGGGGAGGCGAGCAGTACTTC
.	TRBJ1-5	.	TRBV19	CASSIPHQPQHF	TGTGCCAGTAGTATACCTCATCAGCCCCAGCATTTT
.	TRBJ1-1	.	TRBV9	CASSLGGGTEAFF	TGTGCCAGCAGCCTGGGGGGGGGCACTGAAGCTTTCTTT
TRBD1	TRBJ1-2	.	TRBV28	CASSSPGQGAGGYTF	TGTGCCAGCAGTTCGCCGGGACAGGGGGCAGGAGGCTACACCTTC
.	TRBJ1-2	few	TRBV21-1	CASSKLRGLLNYGYTF	TGTGCCAGCAGCAAATTAAGGGGTCTCCTAAACTATGGCTACACCTTC
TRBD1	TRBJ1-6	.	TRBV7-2	CASSLGGQFNSPLHF	TGTGCCAGCAGCTTAGGGGGACAGTTTAATTCACCCCTCCACTTT
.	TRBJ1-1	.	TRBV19	CASRGGAGGVALNTEAFF	TGTGCCAGTAGAGGTGGGGCAGGAGGGGTGGCACTGAACACTGAAGCTTTCTTT
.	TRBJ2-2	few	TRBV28	CASSKGARNTGELFF	TGTGCCAGCAGCAAAGGGGCCCGGAACACCGGGGAGCTGTTTTTT
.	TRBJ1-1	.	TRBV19	CASSRGQENTEAFF	TGTGCCAGTAGTAGGGGACAAGAGAACACTGAAGCTTTCTTT
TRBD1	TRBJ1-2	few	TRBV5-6	CASSPTGNYGYTF	TGTGCCAGCAGCCCGACAGGGAACTATGGCTACACCTTC
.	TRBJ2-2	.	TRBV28	CASSFRTSSGLANTGELFF	TGTGCCAGCAGTTTCCGTACTTCCTCGGGACTGGCGAACACCGGGGAGCTGTTTTTT
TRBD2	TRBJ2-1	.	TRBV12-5	CASGLAPLAGGPSEQFF	TGTGCTAGTGGTTTGGCTCCACTAGCGGGGGGGCCGAGTGAGCAGTTCTTC
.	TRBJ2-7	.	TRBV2	CASDPTGRYEQYF	TGTGCCAGCGATCCGACAGGTCGCTACGAGCAGTACTTC
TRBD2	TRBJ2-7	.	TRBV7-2	CASSTRLAGAYEQYF	TGTGCCAGCAGCACAAGACTAGCGGGAGCCTACGAGCAGTACTTC
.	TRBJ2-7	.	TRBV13	CASSQLWGETYEQYF	TGTGCCAGCAGCCAGTTGTGGGGGGAGACCTACGAGCAGTACTTC